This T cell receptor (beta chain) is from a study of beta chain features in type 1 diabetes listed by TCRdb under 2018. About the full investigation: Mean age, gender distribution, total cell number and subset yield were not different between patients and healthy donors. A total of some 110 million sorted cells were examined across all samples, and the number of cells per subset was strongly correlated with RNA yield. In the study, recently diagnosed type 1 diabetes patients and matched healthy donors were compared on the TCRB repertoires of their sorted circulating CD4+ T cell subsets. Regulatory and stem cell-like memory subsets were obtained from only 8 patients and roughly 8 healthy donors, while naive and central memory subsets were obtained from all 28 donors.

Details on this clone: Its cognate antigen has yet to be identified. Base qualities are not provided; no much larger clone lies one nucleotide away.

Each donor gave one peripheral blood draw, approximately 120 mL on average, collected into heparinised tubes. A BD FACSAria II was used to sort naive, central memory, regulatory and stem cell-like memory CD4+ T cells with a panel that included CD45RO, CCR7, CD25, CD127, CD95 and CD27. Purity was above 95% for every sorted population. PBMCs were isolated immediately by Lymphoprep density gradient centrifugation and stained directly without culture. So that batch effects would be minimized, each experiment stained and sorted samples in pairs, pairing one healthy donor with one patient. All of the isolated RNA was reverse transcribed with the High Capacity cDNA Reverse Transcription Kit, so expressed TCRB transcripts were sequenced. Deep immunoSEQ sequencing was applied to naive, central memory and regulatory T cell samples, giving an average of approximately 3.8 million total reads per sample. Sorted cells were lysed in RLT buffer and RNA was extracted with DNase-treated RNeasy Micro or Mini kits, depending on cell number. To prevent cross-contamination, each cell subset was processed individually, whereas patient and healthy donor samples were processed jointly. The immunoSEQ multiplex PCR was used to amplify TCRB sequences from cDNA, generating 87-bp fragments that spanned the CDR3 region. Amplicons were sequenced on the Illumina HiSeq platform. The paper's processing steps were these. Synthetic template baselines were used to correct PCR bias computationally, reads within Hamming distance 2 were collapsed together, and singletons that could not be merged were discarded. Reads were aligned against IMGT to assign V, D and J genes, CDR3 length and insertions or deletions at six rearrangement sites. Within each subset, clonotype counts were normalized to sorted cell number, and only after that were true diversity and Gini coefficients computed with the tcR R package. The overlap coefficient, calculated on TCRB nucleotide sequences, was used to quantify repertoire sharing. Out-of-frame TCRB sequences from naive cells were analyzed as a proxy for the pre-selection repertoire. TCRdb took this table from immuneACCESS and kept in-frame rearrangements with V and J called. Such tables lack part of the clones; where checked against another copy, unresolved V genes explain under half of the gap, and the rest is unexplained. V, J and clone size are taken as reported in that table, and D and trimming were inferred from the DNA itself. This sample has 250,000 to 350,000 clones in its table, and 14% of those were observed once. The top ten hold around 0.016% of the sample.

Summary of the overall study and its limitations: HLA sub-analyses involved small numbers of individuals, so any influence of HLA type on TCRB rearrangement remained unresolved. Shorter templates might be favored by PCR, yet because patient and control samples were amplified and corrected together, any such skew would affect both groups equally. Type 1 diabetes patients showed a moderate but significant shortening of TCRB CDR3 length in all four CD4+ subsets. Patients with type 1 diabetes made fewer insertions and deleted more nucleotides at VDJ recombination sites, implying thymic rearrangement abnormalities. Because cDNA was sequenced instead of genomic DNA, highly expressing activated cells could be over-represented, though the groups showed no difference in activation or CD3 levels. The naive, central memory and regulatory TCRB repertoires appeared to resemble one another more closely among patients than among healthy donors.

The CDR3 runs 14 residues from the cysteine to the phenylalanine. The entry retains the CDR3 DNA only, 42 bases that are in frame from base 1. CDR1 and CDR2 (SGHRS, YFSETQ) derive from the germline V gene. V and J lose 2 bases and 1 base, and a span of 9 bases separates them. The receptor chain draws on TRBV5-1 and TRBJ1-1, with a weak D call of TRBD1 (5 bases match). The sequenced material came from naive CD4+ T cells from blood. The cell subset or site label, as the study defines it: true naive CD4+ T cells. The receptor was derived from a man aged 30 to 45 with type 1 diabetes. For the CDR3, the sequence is CASSLGDTNTEAFF. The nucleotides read TGCGCCAGCAGCTTAGGGGATACGAACACTGAAGCTTTCTTT.